Listed here are 17 T cell receptor beta chains from one sample, sequenced in a study of OX40 agonist ivuxolimab in advanced cancers. Measured with immunoSEQ multiplex PCR; TCRdb has only the in-frame clones, and not every one. The table lists 65,000 to 90,000 clones, about 90% of them singletons, with roughly 8.9% in the top ten. The sample here was CD4+ or CD8+ T cells sorted from blood, taken in a trial of the OX40 agonist ivuxolimab. Every receptor here comes from an adult with an advanced solid tumor such as melanoma, head and neck, liver or kidney cancer.

V gene TRBV20-1 combines with J gene TRBJ1-2; possibly TRBD1 for D (5 bases). The CDR3 contains 11 residues. V lost 5 bases and J lost 6, with 10 bases in between. Germline CDR1 reads DFQATT; CDR2 reads SNEGSKA (reference sequence). The CDR3 here is CSASSGHGYTF. Here the CDR3 DNA reads TGCAGTGCTTCTTCGGGACATGGCTACACCTTC.

This chain links TRBV7-2 with TRBJ2-3; TRBD2 agrees at 10 bases. This CDR3 is 16 amino acids long. Germline assignment: CDR1 SGHTA and CDR2 FQGNSA. The junction had 11 bases not matched to a gene; V was cut back by 5 bases and J by 6 bases. Written as DNA, the CDR3 is TGTGCCAGCAGCGGAGGAGCGGGGGGGCCGGGTGATACGCAGTATTTT. Its translation is CASSGGAGGPGDTQYF.

The genes are TRBV15 and TRBJ1-1; D is unresolved. V lost 1 base to trimming and J lost 5 bases, with 8 bases between them. CDR1 is LNHNV, CDR2 YYDKDF, per germline (reference sequence). This CDR3 spans 13 amino acids. The CDR3 loop is CATSRGSETEAFF. The CDR3 nucleotides read TGTGCCACCAGCAGAGGATCGGAAACTGAAGCTTTCTTT. The complete variable domain, with remaining parts taken from reference TRBV15 and TRBJ1-1, reads DAMVIQNPRYQVTQFGKPVTLSCSQTLNHNVMYWYQQKSSQAPKLLFHYYDKDFNNEADTPDNFQSRRPNTSFCFLDIRSPGLGDTAMYLCATSRGSETEAFFGQGTRLTVV.

The chain links TRBV4-3 to TRBJ2-1, with 8 bases lining up with TRBD2. The CDR3 consists of 17 residues. J was trimmed by 0 bases and V by 0 bases; bases with no gene match: 4. Germline CDR1 LGHNA, CDR2 YSLEER. CDR3 bases: TGCGCCAGCAGCCAAGATCCGAGCGGGAGCTCCTACAATGAGCAGTTCTTC. This sequence encodes CASSQDPSGSSYNEQFF.

The chain employs TRBV6-5 and TRBJ2-2; D unresolved. Germline-derived CDR1 and CDR2 are MNHEY and SVGAGI. This CDR3 has 14 residues. Between the trimmed V and J ends, which lost 0 bases and 8 bases, there was a span of 10 bases. CDR3 amino acids: CASSYSSPEGELFF. The CDR3 DNA sequence: TGTGCCAGCAGTTACTCTTCGCCGGAAGGGGAGCTGTTTTTT.

The chain is built from TRBV6-5 and TRBJ2-3, with D possibly TRBD2 on 5 matching bases. Germline lookup yields CDR1 MNHEY and CDR2 SVGAGI. There are 11 residues in the CDR3. V shed 6 bases and J shed 11 bases, with 12 bases lying between them. The CDR3 reads CASSQRSVQYF. DNA for the CDR3: TGTGCCAGCAGCCAGCGGAGTGTGCAGTATTTT.

This clone showed up just once. The chain couples TRBV27 to TRBJ1-5; D not certain. The ends were cut back, 7 bases at V and 1 base at J, with 14 bases in the middle. The CDR3 is 15 amino acids. Germline V gives CDR1 MNHEY, CDR2 SMNVEV (reference sequence). In DNA, the CDR3 is TGTGCCAGCACCCTGCTGGCGGGAAGCAATCAGCCCCAGCATTTT. Translating gives CASTLLAGSNQPQHF.

The rearrangement links TRBV9 to TRBJ2-6; TRBD1 agrees at 10 bases. This CDR3 spans 20 amino acids. Germline values: CDR1 SGDLS, CDR2 YYNGEE. Unmatched junction bases numbered 9, after V lost 0 bases and J lost 0 bases. The CDR3 region has the DNA TGTGCCAGCAGCGTAGACCCCAGGACAGGGGGAGGCTCTGGGGCCAACGTCCTGACTTTC. Translated, it gives CASSVDPRTGGGSGANVLTF. Full variable domain (rest looked up from reference TRBV9 and TRBJ2-6): DSGVTQTPKHLITATGQRVTLRCSPRSGDLSVYWYQQSLDQGLQFLIQYYNGEERAKGNILERFSAQQFPDLHSELNLSSLELGDSALYFCASSVDPRTGGGSGANVLTFGAGSRLTVL.

The chain uses TRBV11-2 and TRBJ1-5, with D tentatively TRBD1 (5 bases). Looked up from germline, CDR1 is SGHAT and CDR2 is FQNNGV. The CDR3 is 14 residues long. The V end was cut by 0 bases, the J end by 7 bases, with 10 bases between. The CDR3 nucleotides read TGTGCCAGCAGCTTAGAGGGTTGGGGGCAGCCCCAGCATTTT. It is translated as CASSLEGWGQPQHF.

In its sample, this clone was seen once. The genes are TRBV15 and TRBJ2-5; a possible D gene is TRBD1 (6 bases). CDR1 is LNHNV and CDR2 is YYDKDF in the germline V gene (reference sequence). Trimming removed 3 bases from V and 1 base from J, with 18 bases in between. This CDR3 is built from 17 residues. CDR3: CATSRKGTLIFQETQYF. The CDR3 coding sequence is TGTGCCACCAGCAGGAAAGGGACATTAATCTTCCAAGAGACCCAGTACTTC.

This clone is categorized as medium-sized. The chain recombines TRBV4-1 with TRBJ2-1, with 7 bases matching TRBD2. The CDR3 is made up of 18 amino acids. Germline V gene sequence: CDR1 MGHRA, CDR2 YSYEKL. With 4 bases clipped from V and 0 bases from J, the junction kept 12 bases outside the gene matches. As DNA, the CDR3 is TGCGCCAGCAGCCGATCACAATTTTGGGAGGGCTCCTACAATGAGCAGTTCTTC. Its protein product is CASSRSQFWEGSYNEQFF.

The chain has TRBV25-1 and TRBJ2-5; D is uncertain. V was shortened by 3 bases and J by 4 bases, with 6 bases between the two germline ends. The CDR3 covers 12 residues. CDR1 and CDR2 from the germline V gene are MGHDK and SYGVNS. For the CDR3, the DNA is TGTGCCAGCAGTGATATCCCAGAGACCCAGTACTTC. It encodes CASSDIPETQYF.

The chain recombines TRBV6-5 with TRBJ2-1; D is perhaps TRBD1 (5 bases). Germline loops: CDR1 MNHEY, CDR2 SVGAGI. V was clipped by 8 bases and J by 2 bases, with 10 bases between them. The CDR3 spans 13 residues. CDR3 loop: CASGPQAYNEQFF. For the CDR3, the DNA is TGTGCCAGCGGCCCACAGGCCTACAATGAGCAGTTCTTC.

The rearrangement uses TRBV7-8 and TRBJ2-7; 8 nucleotides align to TRBD2. This CDR3 region has 17 residues. The germline V gene encodes CDR1 SGHVS and CDR2 FQNEAQ. V shed 5 bases and J 4 bases; nucleotides not matched to a gene: 16. This CDR3 reads CASSPDRQRERGYEQYV. CDR3 sequence (DNA): TGTGCCAGCAGCCCAGACCGTCAGCGGGAGCGAGGATACGAGCAGTACGTC.

The chain carries TRBV9 and TRBJ2-2, with TRBD1 as a possible D gene (5 bases). V lost 4 bases and J lost 3, with 7 bases in between. Looked up from germline, CDR1 is SGDLS and CDR2 is YYNGEE. The CDR3 is 13 residues long. The CDR3 spells CASSPRDTGELFF. The CDR3 nucleotides are TGTGCCAGCAGCCCCAGGGACACCGGGGAGCTGTTTTTT.

The chain is built from TRBV19 and TRBJ2-1, with TRBD2 as a possible D gene (5 bases). The CDR3 spans 16 residues. Germline CDR1 LNHDA, CDR2 SQIVND (reference sequence). The V and J ends lost 4 bases and 9 bases respectively, with 22 bases between them. The CDR3 DNA reads TGTGCCAGTAGTAGGTTCGGACTCGAGGGTTATGGTGAGCAGTTCTTC. It codes for CASSRFGLEGYGEQFF.

Only one count was recorded for this clone. The chain is built from TRBV6-5 and TRBJ2-7, with D tentatively TRBD2 (5 bases). There are 12 residues in the CDR3. CDR1 and CDR2 from the germline V gene are MNHEY and SVGAGI. Trimming took 7 bases from V and 0 from J, leaving 7 bases between them. CDR3 loop: CASTGNSYEQYF. CDR3 DNA: TGTGCCAGCACGGGGAACTCCTACGAGCAGTACTTC.